A selection of T cell receptor beta chains follows, all from one sample in a study of blood T cell repertoires in COVID-19. Sequencing used immunoSEQ multiplex PCR; TCRdb keeps in-frame clones, though not all of them. Of under 90,000 clones in the sample, 90% to 95% were seen once. Specimen: peripheral blood. The receptor set was obtained from a middle-aged man with COVID-19, enrolled during active disease. Both conserved end residues are part of each CDR3. D genes are given only for firm matches. Expanded clones get a size class; other rows say once, few or many, or leave the size out.

j_gene: TRBJ1-5
d_gene: .
v_gene: TRBV2
len: 13
abundance: .
CDR3aa: CASRMVVGQPQHF
CDR3nt: TGTGCCAGCAGAATGGTAGTGGGCCAGCCCCAGCATTTT

j_gene: TRBJ1-2
d_gene: .
v_gene: TRBV7-9
len: 16
abundance: .
CDR3aa: CASSLVGGRGEDGYTF
CDR3nt: TGTGCCAGCAGCTTAGTGGGTGGTAGAGGGGAGGATGGCTACACCTTC

j_gene: TRBJ1-5
d_gene: TRBD1
v_gene: TRBV5-1
len: 14
abundance: few
CDR3aa: CASSPGQGSQPQHF
CDR3nt: TGCGCCAGCAGCCCGGGACAGGGGAGTCAGCCCCAGCATTTT

j_gene: TRBJ1-6
d_gene: TRBD1
v_gene: TRBV6-5
len: 14
abundance: once
CDR3aa: CASLDGTGDSPLHF
CDR3nt: TGTGCCAGCTTGGACGGGACAGGGGATTCACCCCTCCACTTT

j_gene: TRBJ2-5
d_gene: TRBD2
v_gene: TRBV18
len: 14
abundance: .
CDR3aa: CASSPPAGGRTQYF
CDR3nt: TGTGCCAGCTCACCACCGGCGGGGGGGCGGACCCAGTACTTC

j_gene: TRBJ1-6
d_gene: .
v_gene: TRBV21-1
len: 17
abundance: few
CDR3aa: CASSKWGMGQGAYPLHF
CDR3nt: TGTGCCAGCAGCAAATGGGGGATGGGACAGGGGGCTTACCCCCTCCACTTT

j_gene: TRBJ2-7
d_gene: TRBD2
v_gene: TRBV10-1
len: 17
abundance: .
CDR3aa: CASSEPPPGSGGTEQYF
CDR3nt: TGCGCCAGCAGTGAACCCCCGCCGGGGAGCGGGGGGACCGAGCAGTACTTC

j_gene: TRBJ2-2
d_gene: TRBD1
v_gene: TRBV27
len: 17
abundance: .
CDR3aa: CASSPVGVRGSTGELFF
CDR3nt: TGTGCCAGCAGCCCAGTGGGGGTCAGGGGGAGCACCGGGGAGCTGTTTTTT

j_gene: TRBJ2-3
d_gene: .
v_gene: TRBV6-5
len: 12
abundance: .
CDR3aa: CASTQITDTQYF
CDR3nt: TGTGCCAGCACACAGATAACAGATACGCAGTATTTT

j_gene: TRBJ2-7
d_gene: TRBD1
v_gene: TRBV28
len: 14
abundance: .
CDR3aa: CASSSGTGTYEQYF
CDR3nt: TGTGCCAGCAGTTCCGGGACAGGTACCTACGAGCAGTACTTC

j_gene: TRBJ1-5
d_gene: TRBD1
v_gene: TRBV18
len: 14
abundance: .
CDR3aa: CASSPGTVNQPQHF
CDR3nt: TGTGCCAGCTCACCAGGGACAGTAAATCAGCCCCAGCATTTT

j_gene: TRBJ1-1
d_gene: TRBD1
v_gene: TRBV19
len: 15
abundance: .
CDR3aa: CASSTQPTGERGAFF
CDR3nt: TGTGCCAGTAGTACCCAACCGACAGGGGAACGAGGGGCTTTCTTT

j_gene: TRBJ1-1
d_gene: .
v_gene: TRBV9
len: 13
abundance: .
CDR3aa: CASSVVPGNEAFF
CDR3nt: TGTGCCAGCAGCGTAGTGCCGGGGAACGAAGCTTTCTTT

j_gene: TRBJ2-3
d_gene: TRBD1
v_gene: TRBV5-5
len: 16
abundance: once
CDR3aa: CASSSAGTGIPDTQYF
CDR3nt: TGTGCCAGCAGCTCCGCCGGGACAGGGATACCAGATACGCAGTATTTT

j_gene: TRBJ2-7
d_gene: .
v_gene: TRBV11-2
len: 14
abundance: .
CDR3aa: CASSLNRLSYEQYF
CDR3nt: TGTGCCAGCAGCTTAAACAGGCTATCCTACGAGCAGTACTTC

j_gene: TRBJ2-7
d_gene: TRBD2
v_gene: TRBV11-1
len: 14
abundance: once
CDR3aa: CASSPTPSGYEQYF
CDR3nt: TGTGCCAGCAGCCCTACACCTAGCGGCTACGAGCAGTACTTC

j_gene: TRBJ2-7
d_gene: TRBD2
v_gene: TRBV3-1/TRBV3-2
len: 15
abundance: .
CDR3aa: CASSQEGGSLYEQYF
CDR3nt: TGTGCCAGCAGCCAAGAGGGGGGGTCCCTCTACGAGCAGTACTTC

j_gene: TRBJ1-1
d_gene: .
v_gene: TRBV7-9
len: 14
abundance: .
CDR3aa: CASSFGGGITEAFF
CDR3nt: TGTGCCAGCAGCTTCGGGGGAGGAATCACTGAAGCTTTCTTT

j_gene: TRBJ1-5
d_gene: TRBD1
v_gene: TRBV28
len: 15
abundance: once
CDR3aa: CASSQQGVVGQPQHF
CDR3nt: TGTGCCAGCAGCCAACAGGGGGTCGTGGGTCAGCCCCAGCATTTT

j_gene: TRBJ1-1
d_gene: TRBD1
v_gene: TRBV12-3/TRBV12-4
len: 13
abundance: few
CDR3aa: CASSLGRGRGAFF
CDR3nt: TGTGCCAGCAGTTTAGGCAGGGGGCGTGGAGCTTTCTTT

j_gene: TRBJ1-1
d_gene: TRBD1
v_gene: TRBV11-3
len: 17
abundance: few
CDR3aa: CASSLEGGTGIGTEAFF
CDR3nt: TGTGCCAGCAGCTTAGAAGGCGGGACAGGGATCGGCACTGAAGCTTTCTTT

j_gene: TRBJ2-1
d_gene: .
v_gene: TRBV2
len: 11
abundance: few
CDR3aa: CASRSYNEQFF
CDR3nt: TGTGCCAGCAGGTCGTACAATGAGCAGTTCTTC

j_gene: TRBJ2-3
d_gene: .
v_gene: TRBV11-1
len: 14
abundance: .
CDR3aa: CACSWPGLPDTQYF
CDR3nt: TGTGCCTGCTCCTGGCCGGGACTTCCCGATACGCAGTATTTT

j_gene: TRBJ2-7
d_gene: .
v_gene: TRBV6-5
len: 14
abundance: .
CDR3aa: CASRSGGPSYEQYF
CDR3nt: TGTGCCAGCAGGTCCGGGGGGCCCTCCTACGAGCAGTACTTC

j_gene: TRBJ2-3
d_gene: .
v_gene: TRBV5-8
len: 14
abundance: .
CDR3aa: CASSLPPGTDTQYF
CDR3nt: TGTGCCAGCAGCTTGCCCCCCGGCACAGATACGCAGTATTTT

j_gene: TRBJ2-3
d_gene: TRBD2
v_gene: TRBV29-1
len: 12
abundance: .
CDR3aa: CSAGGGTDTQYF
CDR3nt: TGCAGCGCGGGGGGGGGAACAGATACGCAGTATTTT

j_gene: TRBJ2-7
d_gene: .
v_gene: TRBV6-5
len: 14
abundance: once
CDR3aa: CASTDRKNSYEQYF
CDR3nt: TGTGCCAGCACAGACAGGAAAAACTCCTACGAGCAGTACTTC

j_gene: TRBJ1-2
d_gene: .
v_gene: TRBV28
len: 17
abundance: .
CDR3aa: CASSRTNLVAGDYGYTF
CDR3nt: TGTGCCAGCAGCCGTACTAACCTTGTGGCGGGAGACTATGGCTACACCTTC

j_gene: TRBJ2-7
d_gene: .
v_gene: TRBV6-5
len: 12
abundance: .
CDR3aa: CASRLGHGEQYF
CDR3nt: TGTGCCAGCCGATTGGGGCATGGCGAGCAGTACTTC

j_gene: TRBJ1-1
d_gene: .
v_gene: TRBV5-1
len: 15
abundance: .
CDR3aa: CASKQDGLPNTEAFF
CDR3nt: TGCGCCAGCAAACAAGACGGACTTCCGAACACTGAAGCTTTCTTT

j_gene: TRBJ2-2
d_gene: TRBD1
v_gene: TRBV6-5
len: 15
abundance: .
CDR3aa: CATRGGDRWTGELFF
CDR3nt: TGTGCCACACGAGGGGGCGACCGTTGGACCGGGGAGCTGTTTTTT

j_gene: TRBJ2-7
d_gene: .
v_gene: TRBV28
len: 13
abundance: .
CDR3aa: CASSLDGFYEQYF
CDR3nt: TGTGCCAGCAGTCTAGACGGGTTCTACGAGCAGTACTTC

j_gene: TRBJ2-3
d_gene: .
v_gene: TRBV18
len: 15
abundance: few
CDR3aa: CASSSTRAESDTQYF
CDR3nt: TGTGCCAGCTCTTCCACGAGGGCAGAATCAGATACGCAGTATTTT

j_gene: TRBJ2-5
d_gene: TRBD1
v_gene: TRBV7-2
len: 14
abundance: .
CDR3aa: CASSQGTAQETQYF
CDR3nt: TGTGCCAGCAGCCAAGGGACAGCTCAAGAGACCCAGTACTTC

j_gene: TRBJ1-5
d_gene: .
v_gene: TRBV27
len: 15
abundance: .
CDR3aa: CASSFSGYSNQPQHF
CDR3nt: TGTGCCAGCAGTTTTAGCGGATATAGCAATCAGCCCCAGCATTTT